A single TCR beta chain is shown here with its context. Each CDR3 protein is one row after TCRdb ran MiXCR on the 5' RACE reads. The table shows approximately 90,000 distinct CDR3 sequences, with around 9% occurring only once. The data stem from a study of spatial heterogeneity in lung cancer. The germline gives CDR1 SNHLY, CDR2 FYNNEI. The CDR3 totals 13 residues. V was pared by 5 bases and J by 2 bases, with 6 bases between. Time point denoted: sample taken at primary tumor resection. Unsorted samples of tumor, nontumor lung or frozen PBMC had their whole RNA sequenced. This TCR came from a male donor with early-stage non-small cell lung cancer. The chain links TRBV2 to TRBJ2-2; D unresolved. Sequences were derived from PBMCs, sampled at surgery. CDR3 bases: TGTGCCAGCAGTAGCGAAAACACCGGGGAGCTGTTTTTT. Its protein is CASSSENTGELFF.